This T cell receptor (beta chain) is drawn from a study of T cell responses to AZD1222 COVID-19 vaccine. Study-wide points: Receipt of two AZD1222 doses was followed by a rise in Spike-specific TCR breadth and depth. Vaccine-associated CD4 TCRs ranged over spike, dominating at 160-218 and 743-854. Only six or seven AZD1222 recipients were seropositive at baseline.

Assay: immunoSEQ multiplex PCR; the TCRdb copy retains only in-frame clones and omits some. This sample has about 140,000 clones; approximately 90% occur once, and the top ten carry approximately 4%. The germline CDR1 and CDR2 sequences are KGHSH and LQKENI. V was cut by 4 bases and J by 1 base, with 10 bases left in between. This CDR3 comprises 14 residues. Comments on this clone: The antigen remains undetermined.

Pooling was applied to second doses at about 4 or about 12 weeks. The receptor was isolated from an adult who received the AZD1222 COVID-19 vaccine. The sequenced sample was peripheral blood, obtained 28 days after the second AZD1222 dose. J is TRBJ1-1 and V is TRBV18; maybe TRBD1 (6 bases). The CDR3 DNA follows: TGTGCCAGCTCACACGACAGGACGAACACTGAAGCTTTCTTT. It yields the protein CASSHDRTNTEAFF.